Listed below are T cell receptor beta chains from one sample, sequenced in a study of blood T cell repertoires in COVID-19. Measured with immunoSEQ multiplex PCR; TCRdb has only the in-frame clones, and not every one. Of some 74,000 clones in the sample, 76% were seen once. The sequenced sample consisted of peripheral blood. The receptors shown here come from a man aged 65-85 years with active or convalescent COVID-19. The CDR3 runs from the conserved cysteine through the conserved F or W. The D gene is left open where the match is weak. Some rows have no size entry. The others give once, few or many, or a class for an expanded clone.

d_call clone_size j_call v_call cdr3_nt cdr3_aa
TRBD2 NA TRBJ2-1 TRBV15 TGTGCCACCAGCAGAGAGGGACTAGCGGGGGGCAATGAGCAGTTCTTC CATSREGLAGGNEQFF
NA NA TRBJ1-1 TRBV12-3/TRBV12-4 TGTGCCAGCAGTTTCGGGGGGTTCACTGAAGCTTTCTTT CASSFGGFTEAFF
NA NA TRBJ2-1 TRBV27 TGTGCCAGCAGGCCTTCCGGGGGGCCGAAAGAGCAGTTCTTC CASRPSGGPKEQFF
TRBD1 NA TRBJ1-3 TRBV18 TGTGCCAGCTCGCCATACAGGGGCAACTCTGGAAACACCATATATTTT CASSPYRGNSGNTIYF
NA NA TRBJ1-4 TRBV6-5 TGTGCCAGCAGGATCAGGTTACCTAATGAAAAACTGTTTTTT CASRIRLPNEKLFF
NA NA TRBJ2-7 TRBV5-1 TGCGCCAGCAGCTCTGGAGGCACTGCCACCGCCTACGAGCAGTACTTC CASSSGGTATAYEQYF
TRBD2 once TRBJ2-3 TRBV19 TGTGCCAGTACCAATCTAGCGGGCGCCTTTAATACGCAGTATTTT CASTNLAGAFNTQYF
NA many TRBJ2-7 TRBV7-9 TGTGCCAGCAGCTTAGAAGGAGGGTCCTACGAGCAGTACTTC CASSLEGGSYEQYF
TRBD2 NA TRBJ2-5 TRBV5-5 TGTGCCAGCAGCCTTAGCGGGGGAGGAGAGACCCAGTACTTC CASSLSGGGETQYF
NA NA TRBJ2-5 TRBV27 TGTGCCAGCAGTTTTCATGGCACTACGGAGACCCAGTACTTC CASSFHGTTETQYF
TRBD1 many TRBJ1-1 TRBV28 TGTGCCAGCAGGGCCGGGGGCGACAGGGATCGGGGTTTCTTT CASRAGGDRDRGFF
TRBD1 NA TRBJ1-4 TRBV5-4 TGTGCCAGCAGCACACAGGGGTTGGGTGAAAAACTGTTTTTT CASSTQGLGEKLFF
NA once TRBJ1-1 TRBV6-2/TRBV6-3 TGTGCCAGCAGTTATTCAGAGAACACTGAAGCTTTCTTT CASSYSENTEAFF
NA many TRBJ1-1 TRBV5-6 TGTGCCAGCAGCTTGGCCAACAGGGTGGGCACTGAAGCTTTCTTT CASSLANRVGTEAFF
NA few TRBJ1-4 TRBV7-9 TGTGCCAGCAGCTCTCCGACCGGGACACTAGCAACTAATGAAAAACTGTTTTTT CASSSPTGTLATNEKLFF
TRBD1 many TRBJ2-2 TRBV14 TGTGCCAGCAGCCCCCTGACCGGGACAGTTAACACCGGGGAGCTGTTTTTT CASSPLTGTVNTGELFF
TRBD1 NA TRBJ2-7 TRBV3-1/TRBV3-2 TGTGCCAGCAGTTTCGGGACAGGGCAACGCGAGCAGTACTTC CASSFGTGQREQYF
NA NA TRBJ2-2 TRBV6-5 TGTGCCAGCAGTTACTCGAATCGGGTCCAAACGGAGCTGTTTTTT CASSYSNRVQTELFF
TRBD2 NA TRBJ2-5 TRBV28 TGTGCCAGCAGGGGGACTAAAGAGACCCAGTACTTC CASRGTKETQYF
TRBD1 NA TRBJ1-1 TRBV5-1 TGCGCCAGCAGCAAGGGGACAGGGAGGAACACTGAAGCTTTCTTT CASSKGTGRNTEAFF
NA few TRBJ1-1 TRBV27 TGTGCCAGCAGTTTAGGGCAGGGGTGGAACACTGAAGCTTTCTTT CASSLGQGWNTEAFF
NA NA TRBJ2-7 TRBV6-5 TGTGCCAGCGAAAACAGATTGAGCTACGAGCAGTACTTC CASENRLSYEQYF
NA NA TRBJ1-2 TRBV6-5 TGTGCCAGCAGCGATCAGCTCATGACGGGATATGGCTACACCTTC CASSDQLMTGYGYTF
NA NA TRBJ1-5 TRBV21-1 TGTGCCAGCAGCACACAGGGGGCCGCAACACCACCGAATCAGCCCCAGCATTTT CASSTQGAATPPNQPQHF
NA once TRBJ1-1 TRBV11-2 TGTGCCAGCAGCTTTGGGGGGGGTGGTACTGAAGCTTTCTTT CASSFGGGGTEAFF
NA NA TRBJ1-5 TRBV6-1 TGTGCCAGCAGTGAGTCGGGGGGCGGCAATCAGCCCCAGCATTTT CASSESGGGNQPQHF
NA NA TRBJ1-6 TRBV12-3/TRBV12-4 TGTGCCAGCAGAGTCGAGGGCGGTACCCTCCACTTT CASRVEGGTLHF